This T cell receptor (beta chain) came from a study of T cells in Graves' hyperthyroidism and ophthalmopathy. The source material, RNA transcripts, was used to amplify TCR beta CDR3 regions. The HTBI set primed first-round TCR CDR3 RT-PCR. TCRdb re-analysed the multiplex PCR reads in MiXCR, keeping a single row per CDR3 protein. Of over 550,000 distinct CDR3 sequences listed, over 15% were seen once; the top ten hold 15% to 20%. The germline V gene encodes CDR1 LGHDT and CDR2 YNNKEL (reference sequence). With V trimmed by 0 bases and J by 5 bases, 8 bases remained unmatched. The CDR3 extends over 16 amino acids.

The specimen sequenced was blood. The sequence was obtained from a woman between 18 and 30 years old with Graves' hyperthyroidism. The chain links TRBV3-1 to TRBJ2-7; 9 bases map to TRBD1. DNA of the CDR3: TGTGCCAGCAGCCAAGATCAGGACAGGGGAGGTCACGAGCAGTACTTC. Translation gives CASSQDQDRGGHEQYF.